The source of this T cell receptor beta chain is a study of CD8+CD57+ T cells in acquired aplastic anemia. Study as a whole: When averaged, DNA from sorted CD4+ and CD8+ cells came to approximately 3 ug. Healthy donor sequencing depth: some 10 million CD4+, fewer than 13 million CD8+ reads.

In regard to this clonotype: Its antigen is as yet unknown.

Germline V CDR1 and CDR2: LNHNV, YYDKDF (reference sequence). This CDR3 is built from 16 residues. V lost 0 bases to trimming and J lost 0 bases, with 9 bases between them. General study points: Both patients and controls carried the same twenty-nine CD8+ CDR3 sequences.

Profiles of TCR beta VDJ and CDR3 were generated from a genomic DNA template. TCRdb reprocessed the reads with MiXCR, giving one entry per CDR3 protein. Among 150,000 to 200,000 distinct CDR3 sequences listed, 40% to 55% were seen once. The chain joins TRBV15 to TRBJ1-3; D uncertain. The sequenced sample was sorted CD4+, CD8+, or CD8+CD57+ T cells (not recorded which) from PBMCs. This TCR came from a human donor in good health. CDR3 DNA: TGTGCCACCAGCAGAGATCGAAGTGTCTCTGGAAACACCATATATTTT. This encodes CATSRDRSVSGNTIYF.